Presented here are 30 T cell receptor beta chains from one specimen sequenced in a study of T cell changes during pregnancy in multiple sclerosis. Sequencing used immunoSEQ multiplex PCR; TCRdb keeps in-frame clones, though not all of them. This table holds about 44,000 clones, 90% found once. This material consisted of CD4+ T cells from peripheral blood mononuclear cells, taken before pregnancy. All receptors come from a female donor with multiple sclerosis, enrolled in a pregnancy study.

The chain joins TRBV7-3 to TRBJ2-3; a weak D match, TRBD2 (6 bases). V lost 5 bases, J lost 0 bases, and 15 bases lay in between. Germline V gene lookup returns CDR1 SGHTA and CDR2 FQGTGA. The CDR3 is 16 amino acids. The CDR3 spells CASSPNRGTSTDTQYF. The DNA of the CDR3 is TGTGCCAGCAGCCCCAACCGCGGGACTAGCACAGATACGCAGTATTTT.

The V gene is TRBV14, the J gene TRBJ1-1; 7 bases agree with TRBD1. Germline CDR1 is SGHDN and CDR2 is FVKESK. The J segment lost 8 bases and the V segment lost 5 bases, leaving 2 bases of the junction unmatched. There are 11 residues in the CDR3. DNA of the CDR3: TGTGCCAGCAGCTCGGACAGGGAAGCTTTCTTT. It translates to CASSSDREAFF.

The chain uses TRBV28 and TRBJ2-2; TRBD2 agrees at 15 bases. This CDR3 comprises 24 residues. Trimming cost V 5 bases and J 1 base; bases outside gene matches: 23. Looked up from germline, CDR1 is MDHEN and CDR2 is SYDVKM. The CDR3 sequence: CASSVDTFLLPSGLAGGNTGELFF. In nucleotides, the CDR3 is TGTGCCAGCAGTGTTGACACTTTTCTTCTTCCCTCGGGACTAGCGGGAGGGAACACCGGGGAGCTGTTTTTT.

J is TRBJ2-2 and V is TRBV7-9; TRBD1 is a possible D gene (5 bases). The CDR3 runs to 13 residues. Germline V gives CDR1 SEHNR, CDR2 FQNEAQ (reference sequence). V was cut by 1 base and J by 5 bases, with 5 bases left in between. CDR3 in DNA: TGTGCCAGCAGCTTAGAGGGGACCGGGGAGCTGTTTTTT. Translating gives CASSLEGTGELFF. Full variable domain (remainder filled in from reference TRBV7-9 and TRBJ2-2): DTGVSQNPRHKITKRGQNVTFRCDPISEHNRLYWYRQTLGQGPEFLTYFQNEAQLEKSRLLSDRFSAERPKGSFSTLEIQRTEQGDSAMYLCASSLEGTGELFFGEGSRLTVL.

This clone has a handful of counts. The CDR3 reads CASSLSGVRGGGAPVGYTF. Here the CDR3 DNA reads TGTGCCAGCAGTTTATCAGGGGTTCGTGGCGGGGGCGCCCCCGTTGGCTACACCTTC. The chain combines TRBV27 with TRBJ1-2; possibly TRBD1 for D (6 bases). Trimming shortened V by 0 bases and J by 7 bases, and 27 bases separated the two germline ends. The CDR3 has 19 residues. Germline values: CDR1 MNHEY, CDR2 SMNVEV (reference sequence).

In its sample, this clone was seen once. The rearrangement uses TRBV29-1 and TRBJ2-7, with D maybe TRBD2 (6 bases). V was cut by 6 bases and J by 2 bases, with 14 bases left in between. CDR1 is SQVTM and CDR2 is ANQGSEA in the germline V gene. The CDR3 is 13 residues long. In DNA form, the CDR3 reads TGCAGCGTCCAACCGGGGGACCCCTACGAGCAGTACTTC. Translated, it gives CSVQPGDPYEQYF.

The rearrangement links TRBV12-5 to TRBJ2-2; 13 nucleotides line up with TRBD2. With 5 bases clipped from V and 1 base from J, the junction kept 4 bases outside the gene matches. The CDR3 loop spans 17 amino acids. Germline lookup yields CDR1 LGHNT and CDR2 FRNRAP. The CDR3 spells CASGQLAGGLNTGELFF. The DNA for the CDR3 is TGTGCTAGTGGTCAACTAGCGGGGGGGCTGAACACCGGGGAGCTGTTTTTT.

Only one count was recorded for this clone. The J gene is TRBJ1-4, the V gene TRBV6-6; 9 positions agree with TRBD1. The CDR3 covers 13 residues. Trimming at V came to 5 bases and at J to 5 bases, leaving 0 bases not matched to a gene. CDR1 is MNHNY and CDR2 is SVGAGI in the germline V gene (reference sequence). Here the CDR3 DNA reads TGTGCCAGCAGTGACAGGGGGAATGAAAAACTGTTTTTT. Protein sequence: CASSDRGNEKLFF.

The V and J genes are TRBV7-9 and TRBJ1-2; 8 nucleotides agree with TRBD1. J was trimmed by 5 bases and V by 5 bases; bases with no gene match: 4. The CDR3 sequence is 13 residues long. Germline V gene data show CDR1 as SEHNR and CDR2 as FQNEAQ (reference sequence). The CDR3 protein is CASSDRTGYGYTF. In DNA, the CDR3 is TGTGCCAGCAGCGATCGGACAGGGTATGGCTACACCTTC.

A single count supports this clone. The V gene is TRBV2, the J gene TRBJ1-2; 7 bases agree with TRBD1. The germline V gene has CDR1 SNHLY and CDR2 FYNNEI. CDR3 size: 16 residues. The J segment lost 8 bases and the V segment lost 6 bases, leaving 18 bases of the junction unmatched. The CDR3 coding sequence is TGTGCCAGCAGCGGAGATGACAGGGTTGGTCGAGTCGGCTACACCTTC. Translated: CASSGDDRVGRVGYTF.

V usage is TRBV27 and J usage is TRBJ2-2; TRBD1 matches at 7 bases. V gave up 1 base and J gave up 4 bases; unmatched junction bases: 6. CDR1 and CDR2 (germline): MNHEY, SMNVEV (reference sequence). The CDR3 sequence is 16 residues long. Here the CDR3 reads CASSLLRGPGTGELFF. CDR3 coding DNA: TGTGCCAGCAGTTTATTAAGGGGGCCGGGCACCGGGGAGCTGTTTTTT.

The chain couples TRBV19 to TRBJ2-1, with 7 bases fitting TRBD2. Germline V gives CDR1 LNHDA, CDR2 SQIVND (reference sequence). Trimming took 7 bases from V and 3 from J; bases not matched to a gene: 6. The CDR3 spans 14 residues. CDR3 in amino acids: CASMSGGGYNEQFF. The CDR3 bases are TGTGCCAGTATGAGTGGGGGGGGCTACAATGAGCAGTTCTTC. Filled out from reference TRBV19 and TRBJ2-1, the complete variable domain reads DGGITQSPKYLFRKEGQNVTLSCEQNLNHDAMYWYRQDPGQGLRLIYYSQIVNDFQKGDIAEGYSVSREKKESFPLTVTSAQKNPTAFYLCASMSGGGYNEQFFGPGTRLTVL.

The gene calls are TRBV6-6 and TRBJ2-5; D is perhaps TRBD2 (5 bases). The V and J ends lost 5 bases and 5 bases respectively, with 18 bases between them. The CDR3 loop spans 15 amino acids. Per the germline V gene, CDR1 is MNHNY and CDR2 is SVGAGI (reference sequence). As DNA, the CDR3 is TGTGCCAGCAGTCCCCCCCGACGCGAGCGGGAGACCCAGTACTTC. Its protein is CASSPPRRERETQYF.

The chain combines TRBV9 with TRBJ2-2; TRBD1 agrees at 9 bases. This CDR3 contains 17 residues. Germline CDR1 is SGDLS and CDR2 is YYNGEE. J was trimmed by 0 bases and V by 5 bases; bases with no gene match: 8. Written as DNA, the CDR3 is TGTGCCAGCAGGGGGAACCGACAGGGGGCGAACACCGGGGAGCTGTTTTTT. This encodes CASRGNRQGANTGELFF.

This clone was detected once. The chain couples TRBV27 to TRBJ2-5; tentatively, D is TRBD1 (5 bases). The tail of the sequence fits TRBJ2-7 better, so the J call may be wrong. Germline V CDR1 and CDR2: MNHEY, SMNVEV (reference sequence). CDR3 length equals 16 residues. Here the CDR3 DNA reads TGTGCCAGCAGTTTATCCCCGACAGTTGGAGCCTACGAGCAGTACTTC. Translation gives CASSLSPTVGAYEQYF.

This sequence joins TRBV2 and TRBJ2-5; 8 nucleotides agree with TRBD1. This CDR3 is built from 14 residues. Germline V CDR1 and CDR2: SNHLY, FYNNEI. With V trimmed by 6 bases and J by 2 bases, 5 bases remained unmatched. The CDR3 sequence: CASRPDRGQETQYF. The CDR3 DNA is TGTGCCAGCAGACCCGACAGGGGACAAGAGACCCAGTACTTC.

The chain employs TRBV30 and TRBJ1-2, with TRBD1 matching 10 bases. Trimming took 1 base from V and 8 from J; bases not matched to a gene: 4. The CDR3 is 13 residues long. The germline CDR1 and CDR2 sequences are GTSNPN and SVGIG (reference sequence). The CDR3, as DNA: TGTGCCTGGAGTGACAGGACAGGGGGAGGCTACACCTTC. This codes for CAWSDRTGGGYTF.

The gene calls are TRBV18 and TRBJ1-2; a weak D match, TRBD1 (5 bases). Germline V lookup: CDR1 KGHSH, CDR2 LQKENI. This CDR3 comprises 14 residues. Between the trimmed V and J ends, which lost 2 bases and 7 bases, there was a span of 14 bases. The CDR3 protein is CASSPDQGAGGYTF. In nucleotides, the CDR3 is TGTGCCAGCTCACCAGATCAAGGGGCAGGTGGCTACACCTTC.

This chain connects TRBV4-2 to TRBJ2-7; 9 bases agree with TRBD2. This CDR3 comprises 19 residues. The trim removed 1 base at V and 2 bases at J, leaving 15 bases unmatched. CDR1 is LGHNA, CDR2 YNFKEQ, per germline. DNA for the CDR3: TGTGCCAGCAGCCAAGTGGGGACCCCATGGACTAGCGAGACCTACGAGCAGTACTTC. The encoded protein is CASSQVGTPWTSETYEQYF.

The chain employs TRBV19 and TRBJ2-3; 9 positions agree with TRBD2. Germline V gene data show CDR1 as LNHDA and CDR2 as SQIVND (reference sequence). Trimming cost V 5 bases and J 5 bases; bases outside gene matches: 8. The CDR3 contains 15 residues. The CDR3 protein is CASSGAGGGRDTQYF. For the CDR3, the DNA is TGTGCCAGTAGTGGAGCGGGAGGCGGGAGAGATACGCAGTATTTT.

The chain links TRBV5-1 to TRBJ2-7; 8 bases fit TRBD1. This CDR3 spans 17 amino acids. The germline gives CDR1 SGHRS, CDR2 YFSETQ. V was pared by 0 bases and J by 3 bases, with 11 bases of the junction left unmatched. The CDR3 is CASSLGTRDRRIYEQYF. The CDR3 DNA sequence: TGCGCCAGCAGCTTGGGGACTCGGGACAGGAGAATCTACGAGCAGTACTTC.

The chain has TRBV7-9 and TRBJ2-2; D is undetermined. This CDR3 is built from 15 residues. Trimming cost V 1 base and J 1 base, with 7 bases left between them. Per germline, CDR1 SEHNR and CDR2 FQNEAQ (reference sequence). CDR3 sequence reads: CASSLGQLNTGELFF. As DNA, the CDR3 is TGTGCCAGCAGCTTAGGGCAGTTGAACACCGGGGAGCTGTTTTTT.

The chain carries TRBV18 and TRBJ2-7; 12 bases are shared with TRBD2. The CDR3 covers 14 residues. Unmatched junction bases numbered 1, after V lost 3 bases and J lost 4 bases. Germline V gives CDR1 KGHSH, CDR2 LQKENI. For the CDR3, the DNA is TGTGCCAGCTCACCCGGGACTAGCGGGTACGAGCAGTACTTC. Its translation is CASSPGTSGYEQYF.

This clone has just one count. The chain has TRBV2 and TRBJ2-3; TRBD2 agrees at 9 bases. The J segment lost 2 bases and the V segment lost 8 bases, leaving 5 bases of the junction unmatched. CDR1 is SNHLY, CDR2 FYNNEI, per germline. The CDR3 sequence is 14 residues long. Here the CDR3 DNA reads TGTGCCAGCTGGCGGGGGGGGCCCACAGATACGCAGTATTTT. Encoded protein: CASWRGGPTDTQYF. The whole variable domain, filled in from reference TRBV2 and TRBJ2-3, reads EPEVTQTPSHQVTQMGQEVILRCVPISNHLYFYWYRQILGQKVEFLVSFYNNEISEKSEIFDDQFSVERPDGSNFTLKIRSTKLEDSAMYFCASWRGGPTDTQYFGPGTRLTVL.

Here the CDR3 reads CASSFTGQQPQHF. The CDR3 DNA follows: TGTGCCAGCAGTTTTACAGGGCAGCAGCCCCAGCATTTT. The chain carries TRBV6-5 and TRBJ1-5, with a tentative D call TRBD1 (6 bases). This CDR3 is 13 amino acids long. Per germline, CDR1 MNHEY and CDR2 SVGAGI. V lost 4 bases and J lost 7, with 11 bases in between.

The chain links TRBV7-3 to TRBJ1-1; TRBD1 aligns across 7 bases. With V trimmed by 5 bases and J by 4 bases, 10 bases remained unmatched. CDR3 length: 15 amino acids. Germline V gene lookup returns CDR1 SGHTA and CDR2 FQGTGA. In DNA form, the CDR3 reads TGTGCCAGCAGCCCCGGGACAGCCCCGGGCACTGAAGCTTTCTTT. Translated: CASSPGTAPGTEAFF.

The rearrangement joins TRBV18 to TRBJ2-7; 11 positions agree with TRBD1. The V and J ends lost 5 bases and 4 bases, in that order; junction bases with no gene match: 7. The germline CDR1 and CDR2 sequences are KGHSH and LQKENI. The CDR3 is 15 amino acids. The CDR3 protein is CASSTDRGRFYEQYF. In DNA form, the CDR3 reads TGTGCCAGCTCAACGGACAGGGGGCGGTTTTACGAGCAGTACTTC.

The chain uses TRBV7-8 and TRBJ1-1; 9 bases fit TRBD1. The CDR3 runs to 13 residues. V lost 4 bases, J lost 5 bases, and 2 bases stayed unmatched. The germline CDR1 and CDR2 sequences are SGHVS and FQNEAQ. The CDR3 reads CASSSQGATEAFF. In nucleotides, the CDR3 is TGTGCCAGCAGCTCACAGGGGGCTACTGAAGCTTTCTTT. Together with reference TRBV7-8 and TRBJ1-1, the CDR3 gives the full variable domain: GAGVSQSPRYKVAKRGQDVALRCDPISGHVSLFWYQQALGQGPEFLTYFQNEAQLDKSGLPSDRFFAERPEGSVSTLKIQRTQQEDSAVYLCASSSQGATEAFFGQGTRLTVV.

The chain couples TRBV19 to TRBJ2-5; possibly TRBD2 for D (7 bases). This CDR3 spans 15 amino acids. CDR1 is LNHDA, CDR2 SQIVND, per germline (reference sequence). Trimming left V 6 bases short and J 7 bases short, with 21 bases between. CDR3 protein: CASSIRGGSVGTQYF. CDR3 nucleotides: TGTGCCAGTAGCATCAGGGGAGGGAGTGTCGGGACCCAGTACTTC.

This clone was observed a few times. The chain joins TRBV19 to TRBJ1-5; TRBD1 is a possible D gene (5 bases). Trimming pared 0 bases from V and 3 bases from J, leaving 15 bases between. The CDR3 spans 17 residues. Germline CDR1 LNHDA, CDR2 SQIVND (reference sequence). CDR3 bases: TGTGCCAGTAGTATAGATCGGACAACGTCACTCAATCAGCCCCAGCATTTT. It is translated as CASSIDRTTSLNQPQHF.